Listed here are 11 T cell receptor beta chains from one sample, sequenced in a study of neoadjuvant anti-PD-1 for oral cavity cancer. TCRdb's copy holds only in-frame clones and misses some; the assay was immunoSEQ multiplex PCR. In the table there are about 14,000 clones, around 80% of which are singletons. As to time point: after neoadjuvant nivolumab, at surgical resection. The sample in question was PBMCs, obtained after nivolumab (anti-PD-1) treatment. The receptors here all came from a person between 35 and 79 years old with oral cavity squamous cell carcinoma.

The chain has TRBV11-2 and TRBJ1-2; D gene uncertain. V lost 0 bases and J lost 8, with 7 bases in between. The CDR3 totals 12 residues. Per germline, CDR1 SGHAT and CDR2 FQNNGV. CDR3 nucleotide sequence: TGTGCCAGCAGCTTAGATCGCCGAGGCTACACCTTC. Amino acid sequence: CASSLDRRGYTF.

J is TRBJ1-2 and V is TRBV6-5; D not resolved. The CDR3 consists of 13 residues. Germline V gene data show CDR1 as MNHEY and CDR2 as SVGAGI. V was pared by 7 bases and J by 4 bases, with 13 bases between. The CDR3 sequence: CASTRAQAYGYTF. DNA for the CDR3: TGTGCCAGCACCCGAGCGCAGGCCTATGGCTACACCTTC.

The J gene is TRBJ2-1, the V gene TRBV7-3, with TRBD2 identical over 12 bases. CDR1 is SGHTA, CDR2 FQGTGA, per germline. CDR3 length equals 18 residues. The junction had 5 bases not matched to a gene; V was cut back by 1 base and J by 1 base. CDR3 region: CASSLRLAGGRSYNEQFF. The CDR3 DNA reads as TGTGCCAGCAGCTTAAGGCTAGCGGGAGGGAGGTCCTACAATGAGCAGTTCTTC. The whole variable domain, filled in from reference TRBV7-3 and TRBJ2-1, reads GAGVSQTPSNKVTEKGKYVELRCDPISGHTALYWYRQSLGQGPEFLIYFQGTGAADDSGLPNDRFFAVRPEGSVSTLKIQRTERGDSAVYLCASSLRLAGGRSYNEQFFGPGTRLTVL.

This chain uses TRBV10-3 with TRBJ2-1; 14 nucleotides line up with TRBD2. Germline loops: CDR1 ENHRY, CDR2 SYGVKD. The CDR3 is 16 amino acids. V was pared by 3 bases and J by 6 bases, with 4 bases of the junction left unmatched. The CDR3 protein is CAISDPTSGRGNEQFF. Here the CDR3 DNA reads TGTGCCATCAGTGACCCGACTAGCGGGAGGGGCAATGAGCAGTTCTTC.

This chain connects TRBV10-1 to TRBJ2-5; 7 bases are shared with TRBD1. CDR3 length: 14 residues. Germline V CDR1 and CDR2: WNHNN, SYGVQD (reference sequence). Trimming removed 4 bases from V and 1 base from J; junction bases left unmatched: 3. CDR3 residues: CASSAGQPQETQYF. The CDR3 bases are TGCGCCAGCAGTGCGGGACAGCCCCAAGAGACCCAGTACTTC.

This clone has a handful of counts. This chain connects TRBV10-3 to TRBJ2-2; D is perhaps TRBD1 or TRBD2 (5 bases each). Trimming removed 4 bases from V and 1 base from J, with 16 bases in between. The CDR3 covers 17 residues. Germline-derived CDR1 and CDR2 are ENHRY and SYGVKD. The CDR3 spells CAISVLGAGLNTGELFF. The CDR3 region has the DNA TGTGCCATCAGTGTACTAGGGGCGGGTCTGAACACCGGGGAGCTGTTTTTT.

The CDR3 DNA reads TGTGCCAGCAGTTACTTCAGGACAGGGCTGAATCAGCCCCAGCATTTT. It is translated as CASSYFRTGLNQPQHF. The rearrangement joins TRBV6-6 to TRBJ1-5, with 8 bases lining up with TRBD1. After removal of 1 base from V and 4 bases from J, the junction contained 6 bases not matched to a gene. CDR1 and CDR2 (germline): MNHNY, SVGAGI (reference sequence). The CDR3 length is 16 residues.

The chain uses TRBV11-2 and TRBJ2-2, with TRBD2 matching 8 bases. CDR1 and CDR2 (germline): SGHAT, FQNNGV. The CDR3 loop spans 16 amino acids. V shed 1 base and J 8 bases; nucleotides not matched to a gene: 9. The CDR3 DNA is TGTGCCAGCAGCTTAGGGCGCGGGAGGATGTCGGGGGAGCTGTTTTTT. Translation gives CASSLGRGRMSGELFF.

This clone was found once. The CDR3 DNA reads TGTGCCAGCAGCTACCCAGGAGGGAGGTCGTATGAGCAGTTCTTC. Translation gives CASSYPGGRSYEQFF. The chain uses TRBV7-2 and TRBJ2-1; D perhaps matches TRBD2 (6 bases). The CDR3 spans 15 residues. V was pared by 4 bases and J by 8 bases, with 18 bases between. Germline V gene data show CDR1 as SGHTA and CDR2 as FQGNSA. Variable domain in full (rest from reference TRBV7-2 and TRBJ2-1): GAGVSQSPSNKVTEKGKDVELRCDPISGHTALYWYRQSLGQGLEFLIYFQGNSAPDKSGLPSDRFSAERTGGSVSTLTIQRTQQEDSAVYLCASSYPGGRSYEQFFGPGTRLTVL.

The chain uses TRBV19 and TRBJ2-5, with D possibly being TRBD2 (6 bases). Trimming pared 3 bases from V and 5 bases from J, leaving 13 bases between. The CDR3 is 14 amino acids. The germline V gene has CDR1 LNHDA and CDR2 SQIVND (reference sequence). The CDR3 bases are TGTGCCAGTAGTATTTTTGGAGGGAAGGAGACCCAGTACTTC. It is translated as CASSIFGGKETQYF.

A single count supports this clone. The V gene is TRBV9, the J gene TRBJ2-3; the match to TRBD2 covers 11 bases. The CDR3 is 19 amino acids. V was pared by 0 bases and J by 4 bases, with 13 bases of the junction left unmatched. Per the germline V gene, CDR1 is SGDLS and CDR2 is YYNGEE. The CDR3 sequence: CASSVGFTSGSTGADTQYF. The CDR3 nucleotides read TGTGCCAGCAGCGTAGGTTTCACTAGCGGGAGCACGGGTGCAGATACGCAGTATTTT.